The 21 T cell receptor beta chains given below trace back to one sample, sequenced in a study of blood T cell repertoires in COVID-19. Profiled with immunoSEQ multiplex PCR; TCRdb holds only in-frame clones, not every one. Among roughly 150,000 clones listed, around 90% were seen once. Sequenced material: peripheral blood. All receptors come from a human donor in a cohort sampled during active COVID-19.

The chain joins TRBV27 to TRBJ1-2, with 8 bases identical to TRBD1. Trimming took 8 bases from V and 7 from J; bases not matched to a gene: 15. Germline V CDR1 and CDR2: MNHEY, SMNVEV (reference sequence). The CDR3 contains 15 residues. The CDR3, as DNA: TGTGCCAGCGACCCCCAAGACAGGGGATGCCCTGGCTACACCTTC. Residues: CASDPQDRGCPGYTF.

This chain joins TRBV12-3 or TRBV12-4 and TRBJ2-1; D remains ambiguous. The CDR3 is 11 amino acids. The V gene lost 6 bases and the J gene lost 3 bases, with 3 bases spanning the gap. CDR3 region: CASRYYNEQFF. The CDR3 DNA sequence: TGTGCCAGCAGATACTACAATGAGCAGTTCTTC.

The J gene is TRBJ1-5, the V gene TRBV28, with a tentative D call TRBD1 (5 bases). Trimming pared 3 bases from V and 4 bases from J, leaving 13 bases between. This CDR3 comprises 15 residues. CDR1 and CDR2 (germline): MDHEN, SYDVKM. The CDR3 reads CASSLGQRQNQPQHF. The CDR3 DNA is TGTGCCAGCAGTTTGGGGCAGAGACAAAATCAGCCCCAGCATTTT.

This clone was detected only a few times. V gene TRBV3-1 (or the pseudogene TRBV3-2) combines with J gene TRBJ1-2; no clear D. The length of the CDR3 is 14 residues. V was trimmed by 3 bases and J by 6 bases, leaving 14 bases between them. Germline assignment: CDR1 LGHDT and CDR2 YNNKEL (reference sequence). The CDR3 here is CASSQSPGRDGYTF. The CDR3 DNA follows: TGTGCCAGCAGCCAGTCCCCGGGAAGAGATGGCTACACCTTC.

The chain uses TRBV5-4 and TRBJ1-2, with TRBD1 matching 9 bases. The germline CDR1 and CDR2 sequences are SGHNT and YYREEE (reference sequence). Trimming at V came to 2 bases and at J to 4 bases, leaving 3 bases not matched to a gene. This CDR3 comprises 14 residues. The CDR3 DNA reads TGTGCCAGCAGCTTCGGACAGGGGACCTATGGCTACACCTTC. Translation gives CASSFGQGTYGYTF.

This chain uses TRBV7-3 with TRBJ1-3; 12 bases align to TRBD1. The CDR3 consists of 17 residues. Per the germline V gene, CDR1 is SGHTA and CDR2 is FQGTGA. Unmatched junction bases numbered 7, after V lost 3 bases and J lost 4 bases. CDR3 sequence: CASSLTGQGASGNTIYF. The CDR3 nucleotides read TGTGCCAGCAGCTTGACGGGACAGGGGGCGTCCGGAAACACCATATATTTT.

V usage is TRBV7-9 and J usage is TRBJ1-2; 7 positions match TRBD1. The CDR3 extends over 13 amino acids. Germline CDR1 SEHNR, CDR2 FQNEAQ (reference sequence). With 5 bases clipped from V and 4 bases from J, the junction kept 4 bases outside the gene matches. The CDR3 sequence is CASSEGTAYGYTF. The CDR3, as DNA: TGTGCCAGCAGCGAAGGGACAGCCTATGGCTACACCTTC. The full variable domain, completed using reference TRBV7-9 and TRBJ1-2, is DTGVSQNPRHKITKRGQNVTFRCDPISEHNRLYWYRQTLGQGPEFLTYFQNEAQLEKSRLLSDRFSAERPKGSFSTLEIQRTEQGDSAMYLCASSEGTAYGYTFGSGTRLTVV.

The rearrangement joins TRBV19 to TRBJ1-1, with a possible D match to TRBD1 (6 bases). This CDR3 is 19 amino acids long. V lost 4 bases to trimming and J lost 0 bases, with 24 bases between them. Germline V gene data show CDR1 as LNHDA and CDR2 as SQIVND (reference sequence). In DNA, the CDR3 is TGTGCCAGTAGTAAGTCTCTCACAGGGTTAACGGTCCTGAACACTGAAGCTTTCTTT. It specifies CASSKSLTGLTVLNTEAFF.

The chain carries TRBV29-1 and TRBJ2-1; 8 nucleotides agree with TRBD1. This CDR3 has 9 residues. Germline CDR1 SQVTM, CDR2 ANQGSEA. The trim removed 6 bases at V and 15 bases at J, leaving 4 bases unmatched. CDR3 amino acids: CSVDRGGFF. CDR3 bases: TGCAGCGTCGACAGGGGCGGGTTCTTC.

This clone appeared once. This chain links TRBV27 with TRBJ2-2; maybe TRBD2 (5 bases). The V gene lost 2 bases and the J gene lost 4 bases, with 11 bases spanning the gap. CDR1 and CDR2 (germline): MNHEY, SMNVEV (reference sequence). The CDR3 has 15 amino acids. CDR3 amino acids: CASSLRGSTTGELFF. The CDR3 DNA follows: TGTGCCAGCAGTTTAAGAGGGTCGACCACCGGGGAGCTGTTTTTT.

This chain connects TRBV7-9 to TRBJ2-1; maybe TRBD1 (6 bases). With 5 bases removed from V and 0 bases from J, the gap between germline ends came to 17 bases. The CDR3 sequence is 17 residues long. Germline CDR1 and CDR2: SEHNR and FQNEAQ (reference sequence). This chain's CDR3 is CASSLIPGQSSYNEQFF. CDR3 nucleotide sequence: TGTGCCAGCAGCCTAATACCGGGACAAAGCTCCTACAATGAGCAGTTCTTC.

The V and J genes are TRBV7-9 and TRBJ1-2; D is possibly TRBD1 (6 bases). CDR3 length: 12 amino acids. V was trimmed by 1 base and J by 8 bases, leaving 8 bases between them. Germline-derived CDR1 and CDR2 are SEHNR and FQNEAQ (reference sequence). The CDR3 is CASSLGGRGYTF. The CDR3 coding sequence is TGTGCCAGCAGCTTAGGGGGGCGAGGCTACACCTTC. Using reference TRBV7-9 and TRBJ1-2 for the parts outside the CDR3, the full variable domain is DTGVSQNPRHKITKRGQNVTFRCDPISEHNRLYWYRQTLGQGPEFLTYFQNEAQLEKSRLLSDRFSAERPKGSFSTLEIQRTEQGDSAMYLCASSLGGRGYTFGSGTRLTVV.

The chain employs TRBV5-1 and TRBJ2-3; TRBD1 aligns across 7 bases. Trimming took 4 bases from V and 6 from J; bases not matched to a gene: 11. Germline lookup yields CDR1 SGHRS and CDR2 YFSETQ. CDR3 length: 15 amino acids. Here the CDR3 DNA reads TGCGCCAGCAGCACCCAGGTAGGGGGCCCGGATACGCAGTATTTT. Residues: CASSTQVGGPDTQYF.

About this clone: Germline is not matched at one junction end, which may reflect a read error. The chain joins TRBV7-7 to TRBJ2-3; D unresolved. CDR1 SSHAT and CDR2 FNYEAQ come from the germline V gene (reference sequence). This CDR3 is built from 14 residues. This CDR3 is CASSPGSFTDTQYF. CDR3 nucleotide sequence: TGTGCTAGCAGCCCCGGGTCTTTCACAGATACGCAGTATTTT.

J is TRBJ2-3 and V is TRBV2; 13 bases map to TRBD2. CDR1 is SNHLY and CDR2 is FYNNEI in the germline V gene. The CDR3 has 18 amino acids. V shed 5 bases, J shed 1 base, and the junction held 9 bases outside the gene matches. DNA for the CDR3: TGTGCCAGCAGTTCCCTTGGGACTAGCGGGGACCGCACAGATACGCAGTATTTT. Translating it yields CASSSLGTSGDRTDTQYF.

This CDR3 is CASSPRTGFSTDTQYF. CDR3 bases: TGTGCCAGTAGTCCCCGGACAGGGTTTAGCACAGATACGCAGTATTTT. The genes are TRBV19 and TRBJ2-3; 8 bases align to TRBD1. Looked up from germline, CDR1 is LNHDA and CDR2 is SQIVND (reference sequence). This CDR3 region has 16 residues. V shed 5 bases and J 0 bases; nucleotides not matched to a gene: 7.

This chain uses TRBV28 with TRBJ2-7; TRBD2 might be the D (6 bases). The V gene lost 7 bases and the J gene lost 5 bases, with 21 bases spanning the gap. Germline assignment: CDR1 MDHEN and CDR2 SYDVKM. The CDR3 sequence is 15 residues long. Here the CDR3 reads CASIPSRGSGHEQYF. The CDR3 coding sequence is TGTGCCAGCATCCCATCTCGGGGGTCAGGTCACGAGCAGTACTTC. The full variable domain, its missing parts supplied by reference TRBV28 and TRBJ2-7, is DVKVTQSSRYLVKRTGEKVFLECVQDMDHENMFWYRQDPGLGLRLIYFSYDVKMKEKGDIPEGYSVSREKKERFSLILESASTNQTSMYLCASIPSRGSGHEQYFGPGTRLTVT.

The chain combines TRBV4-1 with TRBJ2-7; perhaps TRBD2 as D (7 bases). Germline CDR1 reads MGHRA; CDR2 reads YSYEKL. The CDR3 covers 14 residues. Trimming removed 4 bases from V and 1 base from J, with 11 bases in between. CDR3 residues: CASSLGGGSYEQYF. CDR3 sequence (DNA): TGCGCCAGCAGCCTAGGGGGAGGGTCCTACGAGCAGTACTTC.

CDR3 region: CASSYGTYQETQYF. CDR3 sequence (DNA): TGTGCCAGCAGTTACGGGACTTACCAAGAGACCCAGTACTTC. The chain has TRBV6-6 and TRBJ2-5; possibly TRBD2 for D (6 bases). CDR1 and CDR2 from the germline V gene are MNHNY and SVGAGI (reference sequence). There are 14 residues in the CDR3. Trimming removed 2 bases at V and 0 bases at J, with 7 bases between.

The chain carries TRBV5-1 and TRBJ1-5; unclear D gene. CDR1 SGHRS and CDR2 YFSETQ come from the germline V gene. The ends were cut back, 5 bases at V and 3 bases at J, with 12 bases in the middle. The CDR3 has 14 residues. The CDR3 DNA sequence: TGCGCCAGCAGTTTCGGGGAGAACAATCAGCCCCAGCATTTT. Its translation is CASSFGENNQPQHF.

A few counts support this clone. The CDR3 coding sequence is TGCGCCAGCAGCCAGGGACAGGGGCCCTATGGCTACACCTTC. This sequence encodes CASSQGQGPYGYTF. The V gene is TRBV4-1, the J gene TRBJ1-2; 10 positions match TRBD1. V lost 3 bases and J lost 4; bases outside the gene matches: 2. This CDR3 is 14 amino acids long. Germline V CDR1 and CDR2: MGHRA, YSYEKL.